Following are 27 T cell receptor beta chains from one sample sequenced in a study of shared clonotypes between healthy human individuals. The data were produced by immunoSEQ multiplex PCR, yet TCRdb's version contains in-frame clones alone and is incomplete. The data hold some 500,000 clones, with 77% observed a single time. The sequenced material came from PBMCs. The receptors derive from a woman between 40 and 55 years old in good health. Some clones in this sample may be carry-over from other donors' samples.

V is TRBV7-9 and J is TRBJ2-5, with 8 bases lining up with TRBD1. V was clipped by 2 bases and J by 5 bases; unmatched bases: 7. The germline V gene has CDR1 SEHNR and CDR2 FQNEAQ (reference sequence). This CDR3 region has 15 residues. The DNA of the CDR3 is TGTGCCAGCAGCTTACTGGCAGGGGGCAGGGAGACCCAGTACTTC. It yields the protein CASSLLAGGRETQYF.

The CDR3 sequence is CASRPGLPPYEQYF. CDR3 DNA: TGTGCCAGCAGACCGGGCCTTCCCCCTTACGAGCAGTACTTC. This sequence joins TRBV28 and TRBJ2-7, with D hard to call. The germline CDR1 and CDR2 sequences are MDHEN and SYDVKM. V lost 6 bases and J lost 4, with 16 bases in between. This CDR3 is built from 14 residues.

In this sample, this clone turned up once. The chain is built from TRBV4-3 and TRBJ1-2; 9 bases match TRBD1. From germline, CDR1 is LGHNA and CDR2 YSLEER. Trimming cost V 3 bases and J 7 bases; bases outside gene matches: 18. CDR3 length: 18 residues. The CDR3 protein is CASSQDIGTGFQVLGYTF. In DNA form, the CDR3 reads TGCGCCAGCAGCCAGGACATCGGGACAGGGTTTCAGGTTCTTGGCTACACCTTC.

V gene TRBV9 combines with J gene TRBJ1-2; D not resolved. CDR3 length equals 12 residues. V dropped 6 bases and J dropped 7 bases, with 13 bases sitting between them. The V gene's germline CDR1 is SGDLS and CDR2 YYNGEE. The CDR3 nucleotides read TGTGCCAGCATAGCGGTAGGAGGTGGCTACACCTTC. This codes for CASIAVGGGYTF.

This chain links TRBV15 with TRBJ2-7; D possibly uses TRBD1 or TRBD2 (5 bases each). The CDR3 runs to 14 residues. CDR1 is LNHNV and CDR2 is YYDKDF in the germline V gene (reference sequence). V shed 1 base and J shed 2 bases, with 9 bases lying between them. DNA of the CDR3: TGTGCCACCAGCAGAGCAGGGAGAACCTACGAGCAGTACTTC. Translated, it gives CATSRAGRTYEQYF.

V and J are TRBV7-9 and TRBJ1-5, with D unresolved. The CDR3 runs 13 residues. Germline V lookup: CDR1 SEHNR, CDR2 FQNEAQ (reference sequence). Trimming shortened V by 3 bases and J by 3 bases, and 6 bases separated the two germline ends. The CDR3 protein is CASSFTDNQPQHF. CDR3 DNA: TGTGCCAGCAGCTTCACGGACAATCAGCCCCAGCATTTT.

This clone was seen a few times. V usage is TRBV4-2 and J usage is TRBJ2-5; D call uncertain. In germline, CDR1 is LGHNA, CDR2 YNFKEQ. Trimming stripped 4 bases from V and 3 bases from J, with 15 bases between. CDR3 length: 15 amino acids. The DNA for the CDR3 is TGTGCCAGCAGCCTCCAACCAATGGTAGAAGAGACCCAGTACTTC. Protein product: CASSLQPMVEETQYF.

A few counts support this clone. CDR3 sequence: CASSFVGSPLHF. For the CDR3, the DNA is TGTGCCAGCAGCTTTGTAGGTTCACCCCTCCACTTT. This rearrangement joins TRBV7-2 to TRBJ1-6; D gene unclear. Germline lookup yields CDR1 SGHTA and CDR2 FQGNSA. V lost 3 bases, J lost 9 bases, and 6 bases lay in between. The CDR3 has 12 amino acids.

The chain carries TRBV10-3 and TRBJ2-2; 16 bases are a match to TRBD2. The germline CDR1 and CDR2 sequences are ENHRY and SYGVKD. CDR3 length equals 20 residues. V was pared by 3 bases and J by 2 bases, with 9 bases of the junction left unmatched. In nucleotides, the CDR3 is TGTGCCATCAGTGATGATCCGGGACTAGCGGGAGGGCAAAACACCGGGGAGCTGTTTTTT. Amino acid sequence: CAISDDPGLAGGQNTGELFF.

The chain carries TRBV19 and TRBJ2-7; D gene ambiguous. Germline V gives CDR1 LNHDA, CDR2 SQIVND (reference sequence). The CDR3 consists of 15 residues. V was clipped by 1 base and J by 0 bases, with 10 bases between them. CDR3 residues: CASSIGTESSYEQYF. The CDR3 nucleotides are TGTGCCAGTAGTATAGGTACGGAGAGCTCCTACGAGCAGTACTTC.

This chain links TRBV10-1 with TRBJ2-7; 8 bases agree with TRBD2. V gave up 8 bases and J gave up 5 bases; unmatched junction bases: 20. CDR1 is WNHNN, CDR2 SYGVQD, per germline (reference sequence). The CDR3 is 17 residues long. CDR3 sequence reads: CASHDKAGTSNLDEQYF. The DNA of the CDR3 is TGCGCCAGCCACGATAAGGCCGGGACTAGTAACTTGGACGAGCAGTACTTC.

Note on this clone: This sequence is one base from a far larger clone and is likely a read error. CDR3 nucleotides: TGTGCCAGCAGCTTAGGTGTAGCGGGGTCGGGGCAGTACTTC. Amino acids: CASSLGVAGSGQYF. The J gene is TRBJ2-7, the V gene TRBV11-2; TRBD2 matches at 8 bases. Losses at the gene ends were 1 base for V and 9 bases for J; bases not matched to a gene: 8. CDR1 SGHAT and CDR2 FQNNGV come from the germline V gene. The CDR3 runs to 14 residues.

CDR3 region: CASRPTSGRSYNEQFF. The CDR3 DNA is TGTGCCAGCAGACCTACTAGCGGGAGGTCCTACAATGAGCAGTTCTTC. This chain uses TRBV11-2 with TRBJ2-1; 12 nucleotides agree with TRBD2. The junction had 4 bases not matched to a gene; V was cut back by 6 bases and J by 1 base. The CDR3 consists of 16 residues. The germline V gene encodes CDR1 SGHAT and CDR2 FQNNGV.

V gene TRBV29-1 combines with J gene TRBJ2-3; D is undetermined. The CDR3 is 14 amino acids. Germline values: CDR1 SQVTM, CDR2 ANQGSEA. V lost 8 bases, J lost 4 bases, and 19 bases lay in between. The CDR3 DNA reads TGCAGCCCCTGGCAGCATAATGGGGCAGATACGCAGTATTTT. This gives the protein CSPWQHNGADTQYF.

The chain couples TRBV10-2 to TRBJ2-1, with a weak D call TRBD2 (5 bases). Germline CDR1 is WSHSY and CDR2 is SAAADI. V lost 5 bases and J lost 6, with 8 bases in between. CDR3 length: 12 residues. CDR3 DNA sequence: TGCGCCAGCAGTAGTGAGGGCAATGAGCAGTTCTTC. The encoded protein is CASSSEGNEQFF.

The rearrangement uses TRBV28 and TRBJ1-2; D is possibly TRBD1 (5 bases). From germline, CDR1 is MDHEN and CDR2 SYDVKM. V lost 4 bases, J lost 2 bases, and 11 bases lay in between. CDR3 size: 14 residues. CDR3 residues: CASSSLGVNYGYTF. The CDR3 nucleotides are TGTGCCAGCAGTTCCCTGGGGGTCAACTATGGCTACACCTTC.

This sequence joins TRBV4-2 and TRBJ2-7; D might be TRBD2 (5 bases). The CDR3 covers 14 residues. V lost 1 base, J lost 3 bases, and 10 bases lay in between. Germline CDR1 LGHNA, CDR2 YNFKEQ. CDR3 amino acids: CASSQGGNYYEQYF. The CDR3 DNA reads as TGTGCCAGCAGCCAAGGAGGGAACTACTACGAGCAGTACTTC.

This sequence joins TRBV30 and TRBJ2-2; unclear D gene. Germline lookup yields CDR1 GTSNPN and CDR2 SVGIG (reference sequence). This CDR3 is built from 13 residues. Trimming removed 1 base at V and 6 bases at J, with 9 bases between. The CDR3 DNA follows: TGTGCCTGGAGTGGTAGGGTTGCCGGGGAGCTGTTTTTT. This encodes CAWSGRVAGELFF.

The chain links TRBV28 to TRBJ1-1; maybe TRBD1 (6 bases). CDR1 is MDHEN and CDR2 is SYDVKM in the germline V gene. Between the trimmed V and J ends, which lost 8 bases and 12 bases, there was a span of 22 bases. The CDR3 consists of 13 residues. CDR3 sequence reads: CASLSGQGPQSFF. Here the CDR3 DNA reads TGTGCCAGCCTCTCCGGCCAGGGGCCACAGTCTTTCTTT.

The chain is built from TRBV18 and TRBJ1-4; possible D gene TRBD1, 5 bases. The CDR3 totals 13 residues. Germline V gene data show CDR1 as KGHSH and CDR2 as LQKENI. Deletions cut 6 bases from V and 6 bases from J, with 11 bases between. The CDR3 DNA reads as TGTGCCAGCTCGATGGGGCGAGATGAAAAACTGTTTTTT. This codes for CASSMGRDEKLFF.

This clone was observed a single time. An end of the junction differs from the germline gene, which may be a read error. The gene calls are TRBV4-3 and TRBJ2-7; D is ambiguous. The CDR3 runs to 16 residues. Germline-derived CDR1 and CDR2 are LGHNA and YSLEER. DNA of the CDR3: TGCGCCAGCAGCCAGGGATTATCGGAACTCCGGGCCGAGCAGTGCTTC. The encoded protein is CASSQGLSELRAEQCF.

This chain connects TRBV5-1 to TRBJ2-7, with TRBD2 as a possible D gene (6 bases). The V end lost 2 bases, the J end lost 5 bases, and 14 bases lay between the germline ends. The CDR3 has 14 residues. Germline V gene lookup returns CDR1 SGHRS and CDR2 YFSETQ. The CDR3 is CASSFSGLWDEQYF. CDR3 bases: TGCGCCAGCAGCTTTTCGGGACTCTGGGACGAGCAGTACTTC.

The chain recombines TRBV4-2 with TRBJ2-2, with D maybe TRBD1 (5 bases). Per the germline V gene, CDR1 is LGHNA and CDR2 is YNFKEQ. The ends were cut back, 4 bases at V and 0 bases at J, with 15 bases in the middle. This CDR3 contains 17 residues. The CDR3 DNA reads TGTGCCAGCAGCCCGTACTTAGGACACACGAACACCGGGGAGCTGTTTTTT. This codes for CASSPYLGHTNTGELFF.

Points on this clone: A read error may explain this, as a much larger clone is one base away. Other DNA sequences within the sample encode an identical CDR3. The J gene is TRBJ2-3, the V gene TRBV7-9; D gene unclear. This CDR3 has 11 amino acids. Between the trimmed V and J ends, which lost 2 bases and 3 bases, there was a span of 0 bases. Looked up from germline, CDR1 is SEHNR and CDR2 is FQNEAQ (reference sequence). CDR3 sequence reads: CASSLTDTQYF. The DNA of the CDR3 is TGTGCCAGCAGCTTAACAGATACGCAGTATTTT. Full variable domain (outside the CDR3, taken from reference TRBV7-9 and TRBJ2-3): DTGVSQNPRHKITKRGQNVTFRCDPISEHNRLYWYRQTLGQGPEFLTYFQNEAQLEKSRLLSDRFSAERPKGSFSTLEIQRTEQGDSAMYLCASSLTDTQYFGPGTRLTVL.

The rearrangement uses TRBV28 and TRBJ2-1, with D possibly being TRBD2 (5 bases). The germline V gene has CDR1 MDHEN and CDR2 SYDVKM. CDR3 length equals 15 residues. Trimming removed 5 bases at V and 10 bases at J, with 21 bases between. The CDR3 DNA sequence: TGTGCCAGCAGTCGGAGACGGGGAATACAAGGGGAGCAGTTCTTC. The encoded protein is CASSRRRGIQGEQFF. Full variable domain (outside the CDR3, taken from reference TRBV28 and TRBJ2-1): DVKVTQSSRYLVKRTGEKVFLECVQDMDHENMFWYRQDPGLGLRLIYFSYDVKMKEKGDIPEGYSVSREKKERFSLILESASTNQTSMYLCASSRRRGIQGEQFFGPGTRLTVL.

Regarding this clone: This sequence is one base from a far larger clone and is likely a read error. This CDR3 is also generated by other DNA sequences in the sample. The chain carries TRBV5-4 and TRBJ2-5; 8 nucleotides agree with TRBD2. The length of the CDR3 is 14 residues. Per germline, CDR1 SGHNT and CDR2 YYREEE (reference sequence). V gave up 4 bases and J gave up 2 bases; unmatched junction bases: 4. The CDR3 coding sequence is TGTGCCAGCAGCCTGCAGCGGGAGCAAGAGACCCAGTACTTC. The encoded protein is CASSLQREQETQYF. Together with reference TRBV5-4 and TRBJ2-5, the CDR3 gives the full variable domain: ETGVTQSPTHLIKTRGQQVTLRCSSQSGHNTVSWYQQALGQGPQFIFQYYREEENGRGNFPPRFSGLQFPNYSSELNVNALELDDSALYLCASSLQREQETQYFGPGTRLLVL.

The chain combines TRBV6-6 with TRBJ2-7, with 8 nucleotides matching TRBD1. V trimming: 5 bases; J trimming: 4 bases; junction bases outside the gene matches: 10. The CDR3 sequence is 15 residues long. Germline V gene data show CDR1 as MNHNY and CDR2 as SVGAGI (reference sequence). DNA of the CDR3: TGTGCCAGCAGTCATACCGGACAGGGCACTTACGAGCAGTACTTC. This sequence encodes CASSHTGQGTYEQYF.